The clone carrying this T cell receptor (beta chain) was seen a handful of times. Its antigen is not identified. This specimen belongs to a study of identical twins. Study-wide points: Insertion counts were lower in abundant cord blood beta clonotypes, a trend that memory repertoires did not show.

TCRdb recomputed calls from the 5' RACE reads with MiXCR, one row per CDR3 protein. The table has roughly 770,000 distinct CDR3 sequences, 15% to 20% seen once; the top ten hold over 10%. These data also featured in a second study, about T cells expressing NK-cell markers. Per that paper: The share of CD8+ T cells held by dominant NKG2C+ clonotypes was about 1.0-7.5% in about six donors.

The sequence came from a woman aged 18-29 years in good health. The sequenced sample was PBMCs.

The CDR3 sequence: CASSYSFAVNTGELFF. The CDR3 region has the DNA TGTGCCAGCAGTTACTCGTTTGCGGTGAACACCGGGGAGCTGTTTTTT. The rearrangement joins TRBV6-5 to TRBJ2-2; D gene ambiguous. CDR3 size: 16 residues. The germline CDR1 and CDR2 sequences are MNHEY and SVGAGI. Trimming left V 0 bases short and J 1 base short, with 9 bases between.